Below, 22 T cell receptor beta chains from the same sample are listed, as sequenced in a study of blood T cell repertoires in COVID-19. Some clones are missing from TCRdb's copy, which holds only in-frame ones; the method was immunoSEQ multiplex PCR. The data contain about 22,000 clones, 80% to 95% of them singletons. Source material: peripheral blood. These receptors all come from a woman aged 65 to 85 with active COVID-19.

This clone was detected only once. This chain links TRBV5-1 with TRBJ2-3; 9 bases match TRBD2. J gave up 1 base and V 4 bases, and 4 bases lay outside the gene matches. The germline V gene encodes CDR1 SGHRS and CDR2 YFSETQ. The CDR3 is made up of 15 amino acids. CDR3 nucleotides: TGCGCCAGCAGCCCGTGGACTAGCGGCACAGATACGCAGTATTTT. Translation: CASSPWTSGTDTQYF.

This CDR3 reads CASSPNRVNQETQYF. Written as DNA, the CDR3 is TGTGCCAGCTCACCCAACCGGGTCAACCAAGAGACCCAGTACTTC. The chain employs TRBV18 and TRBJ2-5; the D is unclear. Germline V gene lookup returns CDR1 KGHSH and CDR2 LQKENI. CDR3 length equals 15 residues. Trimming left V 3 bases short and J 0 bases short, with 11 bases between.

The chain has TRBV28 and TRBJ1-4, with 11 positions matching TRBD1. V lost 2 bases to trimming and J lost 6 bases; unmatched junction nucleotides: 8. The CDR3 extends over 17 amino acids. Germline lookup yields CDR1 MDHEN and CDR2 SYDVKM. CDR3 residues: CASSLPGQGGLDEKLFF. The CDR3 nucleotides are TGTGCCAGCAGTTTACCGGGACAGGGGGGTCTAGATGAAAAACTGTTTTTT.

This clone was seen only once. The chain joins TRBV9 to TRBJ1-2; tentative D call: TRBD1 (5 bases). The germline V gene has CDR1 SGDLS and CDR2 YYNGEE. Between the trimmed V and J ends, which lost 5 bases and 4 bases, there was a span of 12 bases. CDR3 size: 13 residues. The DNA for the CDR3 is TGTGCCAGCAGTCAGGGAGGAGGCTATGGCTACACCTTC. The encoded protein is CASSQGGGYGYTF.

The rearrangement joins TRBV6-1 to TRBJ1-5; possible D gene TRBD1, 5 bases. Germline CDR1 and CDR2: MNHNS and SASEGT. CDR3 length: 15 amino acids. The ends were cut back, 1 base at V and 7 bases at J, with 14 bases in the middle. CDR3 protein: CASSEGGGWAQPQHF. The CDR3 DNA is TGTGCCAGCAGTGAAGGCGGGGGGTGGGCGCAGCCCCAGCATTTT.

The chain couples TRBV6-5 to TRBJ2-3, with 8 bases identical to TRBD1. The CDR3 has 15 amino acids. Germline values: CDR1 MNHEY, CDR2 SVGAGI. The V and J ends lost 6 bases and 1 base, in that order; junction bases with no gene match: 6. CDR3 sequence reads: CASSQGGQGTDTQYF. The CDR3 DNA follows: TGTGCCAGCAGCCAAGGGGGACAGGGCACAGATACGCAGTATTTT.

V is TRBV11-2 and J is TRBJ1-1; D is unclear. The CDR3 contains 14 residues. Trimming left V 0 bases short and J 5 bases short, with 10 bases between. CDR1 and CDR2 from the germline V gene are SGHAT and FQNNGV. Here the CDR3 reads CASSLDVKRTEAFF. In DNA, the CDR3 is TGTGCCAGCAGCTTAGATGTGAAGAGGACTGAAGCTTTCTTT.

The genes are TRBV29-1 and TRBJ1-4; 8 positions agree with TRBD1. With 6 bases clipped from V and 6 bases from J, the junction kept 6 bases outside the gene matches. The CDR3 runs to 13 residues. Germline loops: CDR1 SQVTM, CDR2 ANQGSEA. Here the CDR3 DNA reads TGCAGCGTCAGGACAGGGAAGGATGAAAAACTGTTTTTT. It specifies CSVRTGKDEKLFF.

The chain joins TRBV6-2 or TRBV6-3 to TRBJ2-6, with 10 bases lining up with TRBD1. This CDR3 is 16 amino acids long. V shed 5 bases and J 4 bases; nucleotides not matched to a gene: 5. The germline gives CDR1 MNHEY, CDR2 SVGEGT. The CDR3: CASSQTGGGGANVLTF. The CDR3 bases are TGTGCCAGCAGTCAGACAGGGGGCGGCGGGGCCAACGTCCTGACTTTC.

The rearrangement uses TRBV5-4 and TRBJ1-1; TRBD1 might be the D (5 bases). V gave up 1 base and J gave up 1 base, with 8 bases separating them. The CDR3 is 14 residues long. Germline loops: CDR1 SGHNT, CDR2 YYREEE (reference sequence). CDR3 coding DNA: TGTGCCAGCAGCTTGTCCGGGGGGAACACTGAAGCTTTCTTT. This sequence encodes CASSLSGGNTEAFF. The full variable domain, in which reference TRBV5-4 and TRBJ1-1 provide the parts outside the CDR3, is ETGVTQSPTHLIKTRGQQVTLRCSSQSGHNTVSWYQQALGQGPQFIFQYYREEENGRGNFPPRFSGLQFPNYSSELNVNALELDDSALYLCASSLSGGNTEAFFGQGTRLTVV.

This clone came up once. The V and J genes are TRBV19 and TRBJ2-5; 11 nucleotides line up with TRBD2. V shed 3 bases, J shed 2 bases, and the junction held 2 bases outside the gene matches. The CDR3 is 15 amino acids. CDR1 and CDR2 from the germline V gene are LNHDA and SQIVND (reference sequence). The CDR3 coding sequence is TGTGCCAGTAGTATCCTAGCGGGAGGACAAGAGACCCAGTACTTC. Amino acid sequence: CASSILAGGQETQYF. Based on the CDR3 plus reference TRBV19 and TRBJ2-5, the full variable domain is DGGITQSPKYLFRKEGQNVTLSCEQNLNHDAMYWYRQDPGQGLRLIYYSQIVNDFQKGDIAEGYSVSREKKESFPLTVTSAQKNPTAFYLCASSILAGGQETQYFGPGTRLLVL.

In its sample, this clone was seen once. The chain couples TRBV2 to TRBJ2-1; D perhaps matches TRBD1 (5 bases). Trimming shortened V by 7 bases and J by 8 bases, and 12 bases separated the two germline ends. CDR1 and CDR2 (germline): SNHLY, FYNNEI. CDR3 size: 12 residues. CDR3 sequence (DNA): TGTGCCAGCAAATATAGGGGCCATGAGCAGTTCTTC. It encodes CASKYRGHEQFF.

The chain recombines TRBV6-5 with TRBJ1-2, with TRBD1 matching over 11 bases. The germline V gene has CDR1 MNHEY and CDR2 SVGAGI. V lost 6 bases to trimming and J lost 6 bases; unmatched junction nucleotides: 3. The CDR3 has 13 residues. The DNA for the CDR3 is TGTGCCAGCAGCGGGACAGGGGGACATGGCTACACCTTC. As protein: CASSGTGGHGYTF.

The rearrangement uses TRBV29-1 and TRBJ1-5; 8 bases map to TRBD1. J lost 7 bases, V lost 1 base, and 12 bases had no gene match. Germline V lookup: CDR1 SQVTM, CDR2 ANQGSEA. CDR3 length: 16 amino acids. CDR3 loop: CSVEGRDRGQGQPQHF. CDR3 bases: TGCAGCGTTGAAGGCCGAGACAGGGGCCAGGGACAGCCCCAGCATTTT.

This chain links TRBV18 with TRBJ2-3; 8 bases agree with TRBD1. V shed 4 bases, J shed 3 bases, and the junction held 6 bases outside the gene matches. The CDR3 consists of 15 residues. CDR1 and CDR2 from the germline V gene are KGHSH and LQKENI. The CDR3 nucleotides are TGTGCCAGCTCACGCCGACAGGGGAGAACAGATACGCAGTATTTT. It specifies CASSRRQGRTDTQYF.

The CDR3 region is CASSVGLGVPYNEQFF. DNA for the CDR3: TGTGCCAGCAGCGTAGGGCTAGGGGTTCCGTACAATGAGCAGTTCTTC. The chain links TRBV9 to TRBJ2-1, with a possible D match to TRBD1 (5 bases). This CDR3 contains 16 residues. Trimming took 0 bases from V and 4 from J, leaving 14 bases between them. Per the germline V gene, CDR1 is SGDLS and CDR2 is YYNGEE.

The chain uses TRBV5-4 and TRBJ1-1, with D maybe TRBD1 (5 bases). The CDR3 totals 14 residues. The V gene lost 3 bases and the J gene lost 8 bases, with 17 bases spanning the gap. CDR1 SGHNT and CDR2 YYREEE come from the germline V gene (reference sequence). The CDR3 sequence is CASSSQGVSGEAFF. The CDR3 nucleotides are TGTGCCAGCAGCTCGCAGGGAGTTAGCGGGGAAGCTTTCTTT.

The chain couples TRBV14 to TRBJ1-1; possibly TRBD1 for D (6 bases). Between the trimmed V and J ends, which lost 7 bases and 0 bases, there was a span of 15 bases. The V gene's germline CDR1 is SGHDN and CDR2 FVKESK. The CDR3 extends over 15 amino acids. For the CDR3, the DNA is TGTGCCAGCACCTACCCCGGGACACTGAACACTGAAGCTTTCTTT. As protein: CASTYPGTLNTEAFF.

This chain uses TRBV5-6 with TRBJ1-6, with 8 nucleotides matching TRBD1. Germline assignment: CDR1 SGHDT and CDR2 YYEEEE. J gave up 8 bases and V 3 bases, and 4 bases lay outside the gene matches. The CDR3 length is 14 residues. The chain's CDR3 is CASSYDRGYSPLHF. CDR3 DNA: TGTGCCAGCAGCTATGACAGGGGCTATTCACCCCTCCACTTT.

J is TRBJ1-1 and V is TRBV21-1; TRBD1, the table's D call, was not compared with the DNA. TRBV21-1 is reported as a pseudogene. This CDR3 spans 17 amino acids. Written as DNA, the CDR3 is TGTGCCAGCAGCACTTGCCGGACAGGGGCGGGGAACACTGAAGCTTTCTTT. Translated, it gives CASSTCRTGAGNTEAFF.

The chain uses TRBV10-3 and TRBJ1-4; D ambiguous. Germline CDR1 is ENHRY and CDR2 is SYGVKD. The CDR3 covers 14 residues. V lost 6 bases and J lost 5, with 13 bases in between. CDR3 protein: CAIRGSGSNEKLFF. CDR3 in DNA: TGTGCCATCAGGGGCTCGGGGTCCAATGAAAAACTGTTTTTT.

The chain links TRBV2 to TRBJ2-1; TRBD1 agrees at 12 bases. In germline, CDR1 is SNHLY, CDR2 FYNNEI. This CDR3 is 16 amino acids long. V lost 6 bases and J lost 8; bases outside the gene matches: 11. The CDR3 nucleotides are TGTGCCAGCAGGCCGAGGGACAGGGGGCTACCCGATGAGCAGTTCTTC. Translation gives CASRPRDRGLPDEQFF.